The clone carrying this T cell receptor (beta chain) turned up a few times. What it binds is not known. The sample belongs to a study of blood T cells in healthy people across ages. Study findings and constraints: Age brought a roughly linear fall in TCR beta diversity measured per million T cells. Using unsorted PBMCs precluded a conclusive naive versus antigen-experienced comparison.

Germline V CDR1 and CDR2: SGDLS, YYNGEE. The V and J ends lost 1 base and 7 bases, in that order; junction bases with no gene match: 7. This CDR3 comprises 16 residues. PCR was performed a second time for roughly 7 to 12 cycles using a sample-barcoded 5' primer and a J-beta primer mix. TCRdb called the 5' RACE reads again in MiXCR, with one record for every CDR3 protein. In the table there are over a million distinct CDR3 sequences, 35% to 45% of which are singletons. The clonotype comes from a woman between 18 and 30 years old in good health. This chain connects TRBV9 to TRBJ2-1; TRBD2 matches 11 bases. Sequenced material: blood. The CDR3 DNA is TGTGCCAGCAGCGTACGTTCGGCTAGCGGGGGGAATGAGCAGTTCTTC. Its protein product is CASSVRSASGGNEQFF.